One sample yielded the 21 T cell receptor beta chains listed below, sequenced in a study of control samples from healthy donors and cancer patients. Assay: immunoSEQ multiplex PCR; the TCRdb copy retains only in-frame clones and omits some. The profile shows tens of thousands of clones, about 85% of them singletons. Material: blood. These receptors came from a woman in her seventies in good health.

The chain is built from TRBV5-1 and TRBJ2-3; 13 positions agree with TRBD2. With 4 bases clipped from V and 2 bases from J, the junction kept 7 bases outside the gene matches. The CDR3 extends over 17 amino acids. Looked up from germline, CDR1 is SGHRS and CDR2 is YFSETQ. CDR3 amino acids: CASSPNGLAGDTDTQYF. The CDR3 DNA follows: TGCGCCAGCAGCCCTAACGGACTAGCGGGGGACACAGATACGCAGTATTTT. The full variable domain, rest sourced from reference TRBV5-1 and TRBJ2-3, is KAGVTQTPRYLIKTRGQQVTLSCSPISGHRSVSWYQQTPGQGLQFLFEYFSETQRNKGNFPGRFSGRQFSNSRSEMNVSTLELGDSALYLCASSPNGLAGDTDTQYFGPGTRLTVL.

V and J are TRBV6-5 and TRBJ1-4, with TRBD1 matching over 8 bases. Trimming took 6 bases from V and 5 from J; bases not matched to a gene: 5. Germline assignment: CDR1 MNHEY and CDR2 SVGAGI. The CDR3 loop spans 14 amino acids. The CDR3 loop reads CASREDRVNEKLFF. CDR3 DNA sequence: TGTGCCAGCAGGGAGGACAGGGTCAATGAAAAACTGTTTTTT.

The CDR3 region has the DNA TGTGCCAGCTCACCACCGGGGGTCGGGGCCTATGGCTACACCTTC. Residues: CASSPPGVGAYGYTF. This sequence joins TRBV18 and TRBJ1-2, with D perhaps matching TRBD1 (5 bases). The CDR3 totals 15 residues. Germline V lookup: CDR1 KGHSH, CDR2 LQKENI. The ends were cut back, 0 bases at V and 4 bases at J, with 12 bases in the middle.

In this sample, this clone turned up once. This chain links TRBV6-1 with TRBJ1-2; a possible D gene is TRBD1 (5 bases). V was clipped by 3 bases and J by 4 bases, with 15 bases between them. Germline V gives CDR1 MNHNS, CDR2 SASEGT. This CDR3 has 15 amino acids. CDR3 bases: TGTGCCAGCAGTGAGACAGACCCTGATACCTATGGCTACACCTTC. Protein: CASSETDPDTYGYTF.

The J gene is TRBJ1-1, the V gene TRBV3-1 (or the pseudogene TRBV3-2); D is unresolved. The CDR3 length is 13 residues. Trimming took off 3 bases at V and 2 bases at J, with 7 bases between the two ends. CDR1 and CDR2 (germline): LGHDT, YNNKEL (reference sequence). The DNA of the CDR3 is TGTGCCAGCAGCCATCACAGAAACACTGAAGCTTTCTTT. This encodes CASSHHRNTEAFF.

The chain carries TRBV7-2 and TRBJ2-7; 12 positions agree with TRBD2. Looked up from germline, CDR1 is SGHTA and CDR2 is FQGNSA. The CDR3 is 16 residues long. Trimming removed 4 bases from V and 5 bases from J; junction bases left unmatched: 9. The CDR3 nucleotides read TGTGCCAGCAGCTCCGCTAGCGGGAGGGCCCCCCACGAGCAGTACTTC. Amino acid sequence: CASSSASGRAPHEQYF.

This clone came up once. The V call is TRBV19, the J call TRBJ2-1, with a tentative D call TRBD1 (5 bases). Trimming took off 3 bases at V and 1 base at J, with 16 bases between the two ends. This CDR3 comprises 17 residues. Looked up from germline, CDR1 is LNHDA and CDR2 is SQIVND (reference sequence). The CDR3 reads CASSIAQGSRSYNEQFF. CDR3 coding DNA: TGTGCCAGTAGTATCGCCCAGGGTTCCAGGTCCTACAATGAGCAGTTCTTC. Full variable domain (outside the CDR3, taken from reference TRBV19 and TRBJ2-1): DGGITQSPKYLFRKEGQNVTLSCEQNLNHDAMYWYRQDPGQGLRLIYYSQIVNDFQKGDIAEGYSVSREKKESFPLTVTSAQKNPTAFYLCASSIAQGSRSYNEQFFGPGTRLTVL.

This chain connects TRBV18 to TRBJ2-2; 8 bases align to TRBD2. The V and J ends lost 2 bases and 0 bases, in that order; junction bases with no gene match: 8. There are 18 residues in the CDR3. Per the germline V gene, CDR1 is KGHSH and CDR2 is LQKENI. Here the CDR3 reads CASSPIQRGPSNTGELFF. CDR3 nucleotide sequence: TGTGCCAGCTCACCAATCCAGCGGGGGCCATCGAACACCGGGGAGCTGTTTTTT.

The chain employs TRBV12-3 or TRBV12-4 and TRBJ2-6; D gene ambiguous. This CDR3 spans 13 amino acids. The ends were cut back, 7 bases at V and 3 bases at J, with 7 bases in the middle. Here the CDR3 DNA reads TGTGCCAGCAATACGGGTGGGGCCAACGTCCTGACTTTC. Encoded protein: CASNTGGANVLTF.

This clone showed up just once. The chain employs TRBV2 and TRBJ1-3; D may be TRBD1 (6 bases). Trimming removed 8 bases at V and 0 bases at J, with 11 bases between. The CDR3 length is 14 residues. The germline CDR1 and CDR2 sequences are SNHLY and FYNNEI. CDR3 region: CASWGGLSGNTIYF. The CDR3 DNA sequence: TGTGCCAGCTGGGGGGGCCTCTCTGGAAACACCATATATTTT.

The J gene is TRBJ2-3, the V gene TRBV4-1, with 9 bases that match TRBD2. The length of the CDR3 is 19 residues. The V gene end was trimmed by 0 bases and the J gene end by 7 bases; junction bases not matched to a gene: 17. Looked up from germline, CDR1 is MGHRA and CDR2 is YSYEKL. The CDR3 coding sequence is TGCGCCAGCAGCCAAGATGAGGGAGGTAGGGCGGGAGGGCATAATACGCAGTATTTT. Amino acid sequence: CASSQDEGGRAGGHNTQYF.

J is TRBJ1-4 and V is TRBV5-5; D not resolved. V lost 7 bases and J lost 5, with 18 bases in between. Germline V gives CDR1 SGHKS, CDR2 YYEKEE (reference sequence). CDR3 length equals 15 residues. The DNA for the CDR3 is TGTGCCAGCGCTCCCGATCCACTGGGAAATGAAAAACTGTTTTTT. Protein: CASAPDPLGNEKLFF.

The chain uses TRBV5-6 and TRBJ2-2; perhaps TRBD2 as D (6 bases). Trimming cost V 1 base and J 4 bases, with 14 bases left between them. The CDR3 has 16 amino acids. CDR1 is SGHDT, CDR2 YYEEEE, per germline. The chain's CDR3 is CASSLRELLVTGELFF. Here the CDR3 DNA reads TGTGCCAGCAGCTTGCGGGAGTTATTGGTCACCGGGGAGCTGTTTTTT.

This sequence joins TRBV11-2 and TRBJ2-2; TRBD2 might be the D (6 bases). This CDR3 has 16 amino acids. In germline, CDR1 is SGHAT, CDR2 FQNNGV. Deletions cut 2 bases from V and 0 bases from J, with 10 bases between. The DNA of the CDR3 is TGTGCCAGCAGCTTAATGGGCGGGACGAACACCGGGGAGCTGTTTTTT. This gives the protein CASSLMGGTNTGELFF.

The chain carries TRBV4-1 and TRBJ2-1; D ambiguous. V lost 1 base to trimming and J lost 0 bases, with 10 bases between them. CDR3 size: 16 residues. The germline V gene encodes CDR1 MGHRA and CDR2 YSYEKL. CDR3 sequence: CASSQVDLLSYNEQFF. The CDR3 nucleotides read TGCGCCAGCAGCCAAGTTGACTTGCTCTCCTACAATGAGCAGTTCTTC.

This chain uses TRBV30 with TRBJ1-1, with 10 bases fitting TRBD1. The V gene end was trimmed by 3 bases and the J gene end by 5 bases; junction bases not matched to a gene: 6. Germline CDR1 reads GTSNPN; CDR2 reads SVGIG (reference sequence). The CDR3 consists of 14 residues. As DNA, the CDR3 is TGTGCCTGGAGCAAAGGGGACAGGGGAACTGAAGCTTTCTTT. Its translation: CAWSKGDRGTEAFF.

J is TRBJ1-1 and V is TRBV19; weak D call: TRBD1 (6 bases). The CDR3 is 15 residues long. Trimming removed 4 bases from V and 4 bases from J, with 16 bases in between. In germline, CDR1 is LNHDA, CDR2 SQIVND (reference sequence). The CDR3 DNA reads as TGTGCCAGTAGTACCCCCTACAGGGAACGCACTGAAGCTTTCTTT. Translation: CASSTPYRERTEAFF.

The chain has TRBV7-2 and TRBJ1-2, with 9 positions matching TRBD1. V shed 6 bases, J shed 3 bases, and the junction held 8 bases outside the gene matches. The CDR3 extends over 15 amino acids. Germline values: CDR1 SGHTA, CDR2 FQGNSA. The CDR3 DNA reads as TGTGCCAGCAGAAAGCGACAGGGGGTAGACTATGGCTACACCTTC. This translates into CASRKRQGVDYGYTF.

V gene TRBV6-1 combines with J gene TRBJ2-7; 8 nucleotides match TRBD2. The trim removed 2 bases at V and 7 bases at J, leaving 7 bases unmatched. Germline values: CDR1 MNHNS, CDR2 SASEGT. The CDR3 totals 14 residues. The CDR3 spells CASSEQAGLGEQYF. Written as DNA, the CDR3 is TGTGCCAGCAGTGAACAAGCGGGACTAGGGGAGCAGTACTTC.

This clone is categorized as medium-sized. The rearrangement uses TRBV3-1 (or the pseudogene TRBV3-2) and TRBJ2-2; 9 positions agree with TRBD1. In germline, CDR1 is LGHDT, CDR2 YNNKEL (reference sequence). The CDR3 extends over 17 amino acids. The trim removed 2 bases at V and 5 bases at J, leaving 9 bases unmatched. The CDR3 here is CASSQYLGQGGTGELFF. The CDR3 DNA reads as TGTGCCAGCAGCCAATATCTGGGACAGGGAGGTACCGGGGAGCTGTTTTTT.

The CDR3 sequence is CASSLDYGDTIYF. The CDR3 nucleotides read TGTGCCAGCAGCTTAGATTACGGGGACACCATATATTTT. The chain has TRBV11-2 and TRBJ1-3; D is uncertain. V gave up 0 bases and J gave up 8 bases, with 8 bases separating them. Germline CDR1 SGHAT, CDR2 FQNNGV. CDR3 length equals 13 residues.